This entry lists 29 T cell receptor beta chains sequenced from one sample in a study of post-analysis software for immune sequencing data. Study-wide results and caveats: Roughly five TRBV segments appeared more often in patients than in controls, and TRBV5-6, TRBV5-1 and TRBV20-1 were among these.

Built from TCR beta cDNA, the libraries had unique molecular identifiers in them. MiXCR, run by TCRdb on the PCR reads, gives a single entry per CDR3 protein. The sample lists about 380,000 distinct CDR3 sequences, roughly 35% occurring once. These TCRs' antigens remain unknown. Material for sequencing was blood. The source is a girl aged 5-17 years with multiple sclerosis.

This clonotype was counted only a few times. The genes are TRBV18 and TRBJ2-3; D may be TRBD1 or TRBD2 (5 bases each). The CDR3 contains 16 residues. The germline gives CDR1 KGHSH, CDR2 LQKENI. V lost 3 bases and J 2 bases, leaving 15 bases between the germline ends. CDR3 in DNA: TGTGCCAGCTCACCCCGGGACGCCGGGGTCACAGATACGCAGTATTTT. Its protein product is CASSPRDAGVTDTQYF.

This clonotype was picked up a small number of times. V and J are TRBV30 and TRBJ2-4, with TRBD2 matching over 8 bases. The ends lost 3 bases at V and 4 bases at J; junction bases unmatched: 17. Looked up from germline, CDR1 is GTSNPN and CDR2 is SVGIG (reference sequence). The CDR3 is 18 amino acids. The chain's CDR3 is CAWRAGVSSLHFKNIQYF. Written as DNA, the CDR3 is TGTGCCTGGAGAGCGGGGGTATCATCTCTTCATTTTAAAAACATTCAGTACTTC.

Note on this clonotype: A junction boundary mismatches the germline segment, possibly from a read error. The genes are TRBV7-2 and TRBJ2-7; D uncertain. CDR3 size: 12 residues. Germline CDR1 SGHTA, CDR2 FQGNSA. The CDR3 reads CASSSTSYGQYF. DNA of the CDR3: TGTGCCAGCAGCTCGACATCCTACGGGCAGTACTTC.

Written as DNA, the CDR3 is TGTGCCAGCAGTTCTCGACCGGGGACTCTATCCTACAATGAGCAGTTCTTC. Its protein is CASSSRPGTLSYNEQFF. V usage is TRBV6-5 and J usage is TRBJ2-1; TRBD2 might be the D (6 bases). Trimming cost V 4 bases and J 1 base, with 17 bases left between them. The CDR3 has 17 amino acids. In germline, CDR1 is MNHEY, CDR2 SVGAGI.

V usage is TRBV7-2 and J usage is TRBJ2-1, with D perhaps TRBD2 (6 bases). The CDR3 is 15 residues long. Trimming took 1 base from V and 1 from J, leaving 8 bases between them. From germline, CDR1 is SGHTA and CDR2 FQGNSA. The CDR3 loop reads CASSLVGGSYNEQFF. Here the CDR3 DNA reads TGTGCCAGCAGCTTAGTGGGGGGATCCTACAATGAGCAGTTCTTC. Looking up the rest from reference TRBV7-2 and TRBJ2-1 gives the full variable domain: GAGVSQSPSNKVTEKGKDVELRCDPISGHTALYWYRQSLGQGLEFLIYFQGNSAPDKSGLPSDRFSAERTGGSVSTLTIQRTQQEDSAVYLCASSLVGGSYNEQFFGPGTRLTVL.

The sample holds a few counts of this clonotype. The rearrangement joins TRBV25-1 to TRBJ1-2, with D perhaps matching TRBD1 (5 bases). CDR1 is MGHDK and CDR2 is SYGVNS in the germline V gene. The CDR3 totals 16 residues. V lost 1 base, J lost 0 bases, and 12 bases lay in between. The CDR3 reads CASSEWGTGANYGYTF. The CDR3 bases are TGTGCCAGCAGTGAATGGGGGACTGGCGCTAACTATGGCTACACCTTC.

This clonotype was seen a few times. The V and J genes are TRBV12-3 or TRBV12-4 and TRBJ1-4; no clear D gene. The CDR3 has 13 residues. Trimming took off 5 bases at V and 3 bases at J, with 7 bases between the two ends. In DNA form, the CDR3 reads TGTGCCAGCAGTGGGGAAGCTAATGAAAAACTGTTTTTT. It encodes CASSGEANEKLFF.

V is TRBV6-1 and J is TRBJ2-7; 13 nucleotides line up with TRBD2. Per the germline V gene, CDR1 is MNHNS and CDR2 is SASEGT. The junction had 10 bases not matched to a gene; V was cut back by 8 bases and J by 6 bases. This CDR3 comprises 15 residues. DNA for the CDR3: TGTGCCAGCTCACCGAGGACTAGCGGGGGTGGCGAGCAGTACTTC. Protein sequence: CASSPRTSGGGEQYF.

J is TRBJ1-4 and V is TRBV7-9; D might be TRBD1 (6 bases). This CDR3 has 16 amino acids. From germline, CDR1 is SEHNR and CDR2 FQNEAQ (reference sequence). The V and J ends lost 5 bases and 0 bases respectively, with 13 bases between them. The CDR3 loop is CASSRVDSPTNEKLFF. For the CDR3, the DNA is TGTGCCAGCAGCCGCGTGGACAGCCCAACTAATGAAAAACTGTTTTTT.

This chain joins TRBV24-1 and TRBJ1-2; D is undetermined. Between the trimmed V and J ends, which lost 4 bases and 6 bases, there was a span of 11 bases. The CDR3 length is 13 residues. Per germline, CDR1 KGHDR and CDR2 SFDVKD. The CDR3 DNA reads TGTGCCACCAGTGAGAGCAAGGCGAATGGCTACACCTTC. This codes for CATSESKANGYTF.

This clonotype was counted a few times. The chain carries TRBV10-2 and TRBJ2-5; D may be TRBD1 (8 bases). The end of the DNA aligns better with TRBJ2-7, so the J call may be wrong. Germline CDR1 and CDR2: WSHSY and SAAADI. The CDR3 is made up of 15 amino acids. CDR3 nucleotide sequence: TGCGCCAGCAGCTTCACAGGGGGGGACGCCTACGAGCAGTACTTC. Amino acids: CASSFTGGDAYEQYF.

This clonotype was recorded at least ten times. The CDR3: CASSLGEETQYF. For the CDR3, the DNA is TGTGCCAGCAGTTTAGGGGAAGAGACCCAGTACTTC. The genes are TRBV12-3 or TRBV12-4 and TRBJ2-5; D remains ambiguous. V shed 1 base and J shed 3 bases, with 3 bases lying between them. There are 12 residues in the CDR3.

The genes are TRBV11-2 and TRBJ2-1, with TRBD2 identical over 9 bases. Germline CDR1 and CDR2: SGHAT and FQNNGV. The CDR3 spans 16 residues. The junction had 7 bases not matched to a gene; V was cut back by 5 bases and J by 2 bases. The CDR3 DNA reads as TGTGCCAGCAGCCCTGCATCTAGCGGGGCCTACAATGAGCAGTTCTTC. Protein product: CASSPASSGAYNEQFF.

This clonotype was detected only a few times. The V and J genes are TRBV12-3 or TRBV12-4 and TRBJ1-5, with D perhaps matching TRBD1 (6 bases). The V end lost 4 bases, the J end lost 5 bases, and 12 bases lay between the germline ends. The CDR3 consists of 14 residues. CDR3 in amino acids: CASSSTQGHQPQHF. For the CDR3, the DNA is TGTGCCAGCAGTTCAACGCAGGGGCATCAGCCCCAGCATTTT.

This chain joins TRBV20-1 and TRBJ2-3; 7 positions agree with TRBD1. After removal of 4 bases from V and 4 bases from J, the junction contained 14 bases not matched to a gene. Per the germline V gene, CDR1 is DFQATT and CDR2 is SNEGSKA (reference sequence). CDR3 length: 16 amino acids. CDR3 coding DNA: TGCAGTGCTAAACCTATCAGGGGGTCCGATGCAGATACGCAGTATTTT. Amino acid sequence: CSAKPIRGSDADTQYF.

This clonotype was recorded many times. A clone one base away is much larger, so this may be a read error. The chain is built from TRBV20-1 and TRBJ2-7, with D possibly TRBD2 on 7 matching bases. Germline V lookup: CDR1 DFQATT, CDR2 SNEGSKA (reference sequence). Trimming left V 0 bases short and J 5 bases short, with 14 bases between. The CDR3 spans 14 residues. CDR3 in amino acids: CSARDEGGRHEQYF. CDR3 DNA sequence: TGCAGTGCTAGAGATGAGGGGGGGCGCCACGAGCAGTACTTC.

The chain links TRBV4-3 to TRBJ2-1; 7 bases map to TRBD2. Germline CDR1 LGHNA, CDR2 YSLEER. V was clipped by 0 bases and J by 9 bases; unmatched bases: 5. There are 14 residues in the CDR3. CDR3 residues: CASSQDQRGREQFF. Written as DNA, the CDR3 is TGCGCCAGCAGCCAAGATCAGCGGGGCCGTGAGCAGTTCTTC.

The chain joins TRBV6-6 to TRBJ1-2, with a possible D match to TRBD1 (6 bases). The CDR3 spans 15 residues. The V gene's germline CDR1 is MNHNY and CDR2 SVGAGI (reference sequence). The V end lost 7 bases, the J end lost 4 bases, and 19 bases lay between the germline ends. CDR3 protein: CASTKGGRGAYGYTF. The CDR3 nucleotides read TGTGCCAGCACTAAAGGCGGACGGGGGGCCTATGGCTACACCTTC.

The chain has TRBV7-8 and TRBJ2-7; the D gene is possibly TRBD1 (6 bases). Trimming left V 5 bases short and J 5 bases short, with 13 bases between. Germline V lookup: CDR1 SGHVS, CDR2 FQNEAQ. This CDR3 spans 13 amino acids. CDR3: CASSLQQGHEQYF. The CDR3 DNA reads TGTGCCAGCAGCCTCCAACAGGGTCACGAGCAGTACTTC.

V gene TRBV3-1 combines with J gene TRBJ2-7, with 8 nucleotides matching TRBD2. Germline CDR1 LGHDT, CDR2 YNNKEL (reference sequence). The length of the CDR3 is 14 residues. Trimming cost V 3 bases and J 3 bases; bases outside gene matches: 4. This CDR3 is CASSQGLDNYEQYF. Written as DNA, the CDR3 is TGTGCCAGCAGCCAGGGACTAGATAACTACGAGCAGTACTTC.

The table lists this clonotype with many counts. The chain employs TRBV7-2 and TRBJ1-2; D might be TRBD1 (5 bases). Germline lookup yields CDR1 SGHTA and CDR2 FQGNSA. The V gene lost 2 bases and the J gene lost 4 bases, with 14 bases spanning the gap. The CDR3 extends over 15 amino acids. The CDR3 region is CASSLNQGEVYGYTF. CDR3 nucleotide sequence: TGTGCCAGCAGCTTAAACCAGGGCGAGGTCTATGGCTACACCTTC.

This clonotype occurred a few times. The chain is built from TRBV6-6 and TRBJ1-1; D is undetermined. In germline, CDR1 is MNHNY, CDR2 SVGAGI (reference sequence). This CDR3 spans 15 amino acids. The ends were cut back, 0 bases at V and 5 bases at J, with 13 bases in the middle. CDR3 coding DNA: TGTGCCAGCAGTTACTCGAAGGGTTTAAGTACTGAAGCTTTCTTT. Encoded protein: CASSYSKGLSTEAFF.

This clonotype occurred a few times. The chain carries TRBV25-1 and TRBJ2-6; D is ambiguous. This CDR3 region has 14 residues. Germline lookup yields CDR1 MGHDK and CDR2 SYGVNS. V was cut by 2 bases and J by 2 bases, with 4 bases left in between. CDR3 sequence (DNA): TGTGCCAGCAGTGAAGGCGCTGGGGCCAACGTCCTGACTTTC. This sequence encodes CASSEGAGANVLTF.

The V gene is TRBV6-5, the J gene TRBJ2-4; maybe TRBD1 (6 bases). Trimming cost V 4 bases and J 2 bases, with 12 bases left between them. The CDR3 has 15 amino acids. Looked up from germline, CDR1 is MNHEY and CDR2 is SVGAGI. CDR3 bases: TGTGCCAGCAGTTCCTTCCGGGACACCAAAAACATTCAGTACTTC. The encoded protein is CASSSFRDTKNIQYF.

This clonotype has more than one count but fewer than ten. This chain uses TRBV20-1 with TRBJ2-5; D ambiguous. In germline, CDR1 is DFQATT, CDR2 SNEGSKA (reference sequence). The CDR3 spans 12 residues. The germline V and J ends were trimmed by 2 bases and 5 bases, with 9 bases remaining between them. The CDR3 DNA reads as TGCAGTGCTAGACTCGGTCGGGAGACCCAGTACTTC. Protein sequence: CSARLGRETQYF.

The V and J genes are TRBV20-1 and TRBJ1-1; TRBD1 agrees at 7 bases. V shed 5 bases, J shed 5 bases, and the junction held 8 bases outside the gene matches. The length of the CDR3 is 13 residues. Germline V lookup: CDR1 DFQATT, CDR2 SNEGSKA (reference sequence). DNA for the CDR3: TGCAGTGCTGCGACAGGGAGTTTGACTGAAGCTTTCTTT. Its translation: CSAATGSLTEAFF.

The chain carries TRBV7-8 and TRBJ1-6; TRBD1 aligns across 7 bases. The V and J ends lost 1 base and 4 bases, in that order; junction bases with no gene match: 13. The CDR3 contains 19 residues. CDR1 and CDR2 (germline): SGHVS, FQNEAQ. The CDR3 protein is CASSLGGTAGVGYNSPLHF. The CDR3 bases are TGTGCCAGCAGCTTAGGAGGGACAGCCGGAGTCGGGTATAATTCACCCCTCCACTTT.

The chain links TRBV7-2 to TRBJ2-5; D gene ambiguous. The J call may be incorrect, as the DNA end agrees better with TRBJ2-7. The germline V gene encodes CDR1 SGHTA and CDR2 FQGNSA. This CDR3 contains 15 residues. The CDR3 nucleotides are TGTGCCAGCAGCTTAGAGGGCTTGCCTACCTACGAGCAGTACTTC. Translation gives CASSLEGLPTYEQYF.

The chain employs TRBV10-3 and TRBJ2-2; 7 bases fit TRBD1. V was pared by 9 bases and J by 0 bases, with 10 bases of the junction left unmatched. CDR1 is ENHRY, CDR2 SYGVKD, per germline. The CDR3 extends over 16 amino acids. The CDR3 here is CAMRSGQGANTGELFF. The DNA of the CDR3 is TGTGCCATGCGAAGCGGCCAGGGGGCGAACACCGGGGAGCTGTTTTTT.